This T cell receptor beta chain was recovered during a study of early T cells in non-severe SARS-CoV-2 infection. General study points: VDJdb-based annotation leaned toward anti-spike CD8 responses and missed private and CD4 specificities.

CDR1 SGHVS and CDR2 FQNEAQ come from the germline V gene. The CDR3 contains 14 residues. V lost 8 bases, J lost 0 bases, and 6 bases stayed unmatched. This clonotype was seen ten or more times. Its antigen is not known. Attachment of unique molecular identifiers was made to individual cDNA molecules. TCRdb re-called the 5' RACE reads through MiXCR, storing one row per CDR3 protein. The table includes about 90,000 distinct CDR3 sequences, around 12% detected once. This receptor was taken from an adult who was a healthcare worker with PCR-confirmed SARS-CoV-2 infection or an uninfected control (not recorded which). Sequences were derived from whole blood, sampled at baseline. The chain links TRBV7-8 to TRBJ1-1; 7 bases fit TRBD1. The CDR3 nucleotides are TGTGCCAGCTCGACCGACAGGGTGAACACTGAAGCTTTCTTT. This codes for CASSTDRVNTEAFF.